This passage covers 19 T cell receptor beta chains from one sample sequenced in a study of T-cell reconstitution after alpha-beta-depleted transplantation in children. Unique molecular identifiers tagged the TCRbeta library. MiXCR, run by TCRdb on the PCR reads, gives a single entry per CDR3 protein. The table has under 400,000 distinct CDR3 sequences, around 20% seen once; the top ten hold approximately 11%. This specimen consisted of PBMCs, mostly from graft donor cells, obtained 180 days after TCRalphabeta/CD19-depleted stem cell transplant. The receptors come from a male patient younger than 18 who had a stem cell transplant for acute lymphoblastic leukemia, so the T cells may come from the graft donor.

This clonotype was seen a handful of times. The chain carries TRBV24-1 and TRBJ2-6, with TRBD1 matching 9 bases. CDR3 size: 17 residues. The junction had 10 bases not matched to a gene; V was cut back by 4 bases and J by 7 bases. The germline V gene encodes CDR1 KGHDR and CDR2 SFDVKD. The CDR3 region has the DNA TGTGCCACCAGTGACCCCCGCCCGGGACAGGGAGCCAACGTCCTGACTTTC. It is translated as CATSDPRPGQGANVLTF.

The V call is TRBV27, the J call TRBJ2-2, with TRBD2 matching 10 bases. From germline, CDR1 is MNHEY and CDR2 SMNVEV (reference sequence). The ends lost 6 bases at V and 4 bases at J; junction bases unmatched: 14. This CDR3 spans 18 amino acids. DNA for the CDR3: TGTGCCAGCAGCCTCCTAGCGGGAGTCTCTTGGACCACCGGGGAGCTGTTTTTT. This sequence encodes CASSLLAGVSWTTGELFF.

This clonotype was observed a few times. The CDR3 region is CSVESSVVETQYF. DNA of the CDR3: TGCAGCGTTGAAAGTTCAGTTGTAGAGACCCAGTACTTC. This rearrangement joins TRBV29-1 to TRBJ2-5; D gene unclear. V was clipped by 2 bases and J by 4 bases, with 11 bases between them. Germline loops: CDR1 SQVTM, CDR2 ANQGSEA. There are 13 residues in the CDR3.

The chain joins TRBV6-5 to TRBJ2-5, with 10 positions matching TRBD1. This CDR3 has 15 amino acids. V dropped 3 bases and J dropped 4; count of bases not matched to a gene: 5. CDR1 and CDR2 (germline): MNHEY, SVGAGI. CDR3 in DNA: TGTGCCAGCAGTTATTCCGGGACAGGGGCAGAGACCCAGTACTTC. Translated: CASSYSGTGAETQYF.

V usage is TRBV11-2 and J usage is TRBJ2-3; D is possibly TRBD2 (6 bases). CDR3 size: 14 residues. Germline V lookup: CDR1 SGHAT, CDR2 FQNNGV. Trimming cost V 8 bases and J 2 bases, with 14 bases left between them. CDR3 DNA: TGTGCCAGCGGCCGACTAGTTCCCACAGATACGCAGTATTTT. It specifies CASGRLVPTDTQYF.

This clonotype was observed a few times. The V gene is TRBV20-1, the J gene TRBJ1-1; 8 bases line up with TRBD1. Per the germline V gene, CDR1 is DFQATT and CDR2 is SNEGSKA (reference sequence). The trim removed 3 bases at V and 4 bases at J, leaving 10 bases unmatched. This CDR3 has 15 amino acids. The CDR3 sequence: CSASSPQGAGTEAFF. CDR3 nucleotide sequence: TGCAGTGCTAGCAGTCCGCAGGGGGCGGGCACTGAAGCTTTCTTT.

This chain links TRBV7-9 with TRBJ2-5, with D possibly being TRBD1 (6 bases). This CDR3 has 13 amino acids. Trimming shortened V by 5 bases and J by 7 bases, and 14 bases separated the two germline ends. From germline, CDR1 is SEHNR and CDR2 FQNEAQ (reference sequence). CDR3 loop: CASSLLTGLTQYF. CDR3 DNA sequence: TGTGCCAGCAGCCTCTTGACAGGTTTGACCCAGTACTTC.

The gene calls are TRBV9 and TRBJ2-7; D gene unclear. The CDR3 has 12 residues. Trimming pared 4 bases from V and 7 bases from J, leaving 12 bases between. CDR1 SGDLS and CDR2 YYNGEE come from the germline V gene. For the CDR3, the DNA is TGTGCCAGCAGCCTTACTACTGGGGAGCAGTACTTC. Amino acids: CASSLTTGEQYF.

J is TRBJ1-1 and V is TRBV7-2; no clear D gene. Germline assignment: CDR1 SGHTA and CDR2 FQGNSA. The CDR3 sequence is 15 residues long. V was shortened by 1 base and J by 5 bases, with 14 bases between the two germline ends. CDR3 sequence: CASSLVRGGRTEAFF. The DNA of the CDR3 is TGTGCCAGCAGCTTAGTTCGGGGAGGGAGGACTGAAGCTTTCTTT.

The chain uses TRBV20-1 and TRBJ1-5; D is unresolved. In germline, CDR1 is DFQATT, CDR2 SNEGSKA (reference sequence). The CDR3 spans 12 residues. V shed 3 bases and J shed 4 bases, with 7 bases lying between them. The CDR3 loop reads CSASGGNQPQHF. The CDR3 DNA is TGCAGTGCTAGTGGAGGGAATCAGCCCCAGCATTTT.

The gene calls are TRBV7-9 and TRBJ1-3, with a possible D match to TRBD1 (5 bases). The ends were cut back, 0 bases at V and 4 bases at J, with 10 bases in the middle. The CDR3 runs 15 residues. Germline V gives CDR1 SEHNR, CDR2 FQNEAQ (reference sequence). The CDR3 region has the DNA TGTGCCAGCAGCTTAGCACAGGCGTCGGGAAACACCATATATTTT. It encodes CASSLAQASGNTIYF.

This clonotype has a handful of counts. The CDR3 region is CASSEYRASGTDTQYF. The CDR3 bases are TGTGCCAGCAGTGAATATAGGGCATCAGGCACAGATACGCAGTATTTT. The rearrangement uses TRBV25-1 and TRBJ2-3; D remains unclear. Between the trimmed V and J ends, which lost 0 bases and 1 base, there was a span of 11 bases. The CDR3 contains 16 residues. Per the germline V gene, CDR1 is MGHDK and CDR2 is SYGVNS.

This sequence joins TRBV11-2 and TRBJ1-4, with TRBD1 matching 11 bases. V lost 5 bases, J lost 7 bases, and 12 bases stayed unmatched. From germline, CDR1 is SGHAT and CDR2 FQNNGV. CDR3 length: 17 amino acids. The CDR3 region has the DNA TGTGCCAGCAGCACCGTCGGACAGGGGGCTCGTTCTGAAAAACTGTTTTTT. The encoded protein is CASSTVGQGARSEKLFF.

This clonotype has at least ten counts. This chain uses TRBV20-1 with TRBJ2-7; TRBD2 agrees at 12 bases. This CDR3 contains 16 residues. V shed 2 bases, J shed 4 bases, and the junction held 9 bases outside the gene matches. Germline assignment: CDR1 DFQATT and CDR2 SNEGSKA (reference sequence). CDR3 sequence reads: CSARLGLAGGPYEQYF. DNA for the CDR3: TGCAGTGCTAGATTAGGGCTAGCGGGAGGGCCGTACGAGCAGTACTTC.

In its sample, this clonotype was seen a few times. The rearrangement uses TRBV5-1 and TRBJ2-1; the D gene is possibly TRBD2 (6 bases). The CDR3 totals 16 residues. Trimming removed 2 bases from V and 0 bases from J, with 12 bases in between. In germline, CDR1 is SGHRS, CDR2 YFSETQ. CDR3 DNA: TGCGCCAGCAGCTTACGAGCGGGCCCCTCCTACAATGAGCAGTTCTTC. It yields the protein CASSLRAGPSYNEQFF.

The sample holds a few counts of this clonotype. The rearrangement joins TRBV27 to TRBJ2-1; perhaps D is TRBD1 or TRBD2 (5 bases each). This CDR3 has 14 residues. CDR1 is MNHEY, CDR2 SMNVEV, per germline (reference sequence). Trimming cost V 3 bases and J 6 bases, with 12 bases left between them. The DNA for the CDR3 is TGTGCCAGCAGTTTTTCCGGGGCGGGCAATGAGCAGTTCTTC. This encodes CASSFSGAGNEQFF.

In this sample, this clonotype turned up a few times. This chain connects TRBV10-2 to TRBJ2-1; 8 nucleotides align to TRBD1. The germline CDR1 and CDR2 sequences are WSHSY and SAAADI. Trimming removed 4 bases from V and 0 bases from J; junction bases left unmatched: 14. This CDR3 contains 19 residues. CDR3 protein: CASSGPGGVRMSSYNEQFF. Written as DNA, the CDR3 is TGCGCCAGCAGTGGTCCAGGGGGCGTGCGGATGAGCTCCTACAATGAGCAGTTCTTC.

This clonotype was detected a few times. The V call is TRBV25-1, the J call TRBJ2-7, with D uncertain. The ends were cut back, 4 bases at V and 2 bases at J, with 15 bases in the middle. Per germline, CDR1 MGHDK and CDR2 SYGVNS. This CDR3 contains 15 residues. CDR3 in DNA: TGTGCCAGCAGTGCCCCCGGGCTACCCCCCTACGAGCAGTACTTC. It is translated as CASSAPGLPPYEQYF.

This sequence joins TRBV12-3 or TRBV12-4 and TRBJ1-1; 7 bases are shared with TRBD1. The CDR3 is made up of 12 amino acids. The trim removed 10 bases at V and 7 bases at J, leaving 9 bases unmatched. The CDR3 is CAITGDSLEAFF. The CDR3 bases are TGTGCCATCACTGGGGACAGTCTTGAAGCTTTCTTT.